Listed here are 22 T cell receptor beta chains from one sample, sequenced in a study of post-analysis software for immune sequencing data. Overall study findings and caveats: With TRBV5-6, TRBV5-1 and TRBV20-1 included, about five TRBV segments were more frequent in patients than in controls.

These receptors' targets are unknown. Researchers reported that TCR beta cDNA libraries carried unique molecular identifiers. TCRdb reanalysed the PCR reads using MiXCR and keeps one entry per CDR3 protein. Counted here are about 460,000 distinct CDR3 sequences, around 40% occurring once; the ten biggest clones make up around an eighth. Input material: blood. All receptors derive from a girl aged 5-17 years with multiple sclerosis.

The sample holds a few counts of this clonotype. The chain links TRBV5-1 to TRBJ1-2; D possibly corresponds to TRBD1 (6 bases). Looked up from germline, CDR1 is SGHRS and CDR2 is YFSETQ. Trimming took 2 bases from V and 5 from J, leaving 10 bases between them. CDR3 length: 13 amino acids. The CDR3 is CASSLQGRYGYTF. CDR3 sequence (DNA): TGCGCCAGCAGCTTACAGGGAAGATATGGCTACACCTTC.

This clonotype was seen a few times. The rearrangement links TRBV10-3 to TRBJ2-5, with D possibly being TRBD1 (6 bases). The CDR3 consists of 13 residues. The germline V gene has CDR1 ENHRY and CDR2 SYGVKD. With 3 bases removed from V and 4 bases from J, the gap between germline ends came to 9 bases. The CDR3 nucleotides read TGTGCCATCAGTGACCAGGGGTTAGAGACCCAGTACTTC. Amino acids: CAISDQGLETQYF.

The chain is built from TRBV2 and TRBJ2-3; 11 nucleotides align to TRBD2. The CDR3 is 16 amino acids. V shed 5 bases, J shed 2 bases, and the junction held 6 bases outside the gene matches. In germline, CDR1 is SNHLY, CDR2 FYNNEI. The CDR3 loop is CASSKLAGGITDTQYF. CDR3 in DNA: TGTGCCAGCAGTAAATTAGCGGGAGGGATCACAGATACGCAGTATTTT.

This chain uses TRBV20-1 with TRBJ1-2; D gene uncertain. Trimming left V 6 bases short and J 4 bases short, with 6 bases between. The CDR3 is made up of 10 amino acids. Germline lookup yields CDR1 DFQATT and CDR2 SNEGSKA (reference sequence). In nucleotides, the CDR3 is TGCAGTGCCCCGAGCTATGGCTACACCTTC. Translated: CSAPSYGYTF.

The V call is TRBV5-1, the J call TRBJ2-2, with D possibly TRBD1 on 6 matching bases. CDR1 and CDR2 from the germline V gene are SGHRS and YFSETQ. CDR3 size: 15 residues. V lost 4 bases to trimming and J lost 2 bases, with 12 bases between them. CDR3 loop: CASSRDRPNTGELFF. CDR3 bases: TGCGCCAGCAGCCGCGACAGGCCTAACACCGGGGAGCTGTTTTTT.

This chain uses TRBV10-3 with TRBJ2-7; 7 nucleotides agree with TRBD1. The end of the DNA is better explained by TRBJ2-4, so the J call may be wrong. The CDR3 loop spans 16 amino acids. Germline V CDR1 and CDR2: ENHRY, SYGVKD. CDR3 bases: TGTGCCATCAGTGCGTCGACAGGGTGGAACAAAAACATTCAGTACTTC. Residues: CAISASTGWNKNIQYF.

The chain carries TRBV20-1 and TRBJ2-5; TRBD2 aligns across 8 bases. V gave up 0 bases and J gave up 4 bases; unmatched junction bases: 16. Germline CDR1 reads DFQATT; CDR2 reads SNEGSKA (reference sequence). This CDR3 region has 18 residues. The DNA of the CDR3 is TGCAGTGCTAGAGATAATTCTGGCGGGAGGCGGTTTCCAGAGACCCAGTACTTC. This translates into CSARDNSGGRRFPETQYF.

The chain links TRBV2 to TRBJ1-4; 8 positions match TRBD1. The trim removed 6 bases at V and 8 bases at J, leaving 8 bases unmatched. Germline-derived CDR1 and CDR2 are SNHLY and FYNNEI. This CDR3 spans 14 amino acids. The CDR3 DNA follows: TGTGCCAGCAGGCAGACAGGGGCATCCGAAAAACTGTTTTTT. It codes for CASRQTGASEKLFF.

CDR3 coding DNA: TGCAGCGTGAGCGGGAGGGCCCGGGATACGCAGTATTTT. Its translation is CSVSGRARDTQYF. This sequence joins TRBV29-1 and TRBJ2-3; 10 bases are shared with TRBD2. Germline values: CDR1 SQVTM, CDR2 ANQGSEA. This CDR3 comprises 13 residues. V shed 6 bases and J 6 bases; nucleotides not matched to a gene: 6.

The chain is built from TRBV4-3 and TRBJ2-5; D gene ambiguous. The CDR3 loop spans 14 amino acids. V dropped 1 base and J dropped 4 bases, with 10 bases sitting between them. CDR1 and CDR2 from the germline V gene are LGHNA and YSLEER. The CDR3 DNA reads as TGCGCCAGCAGCCAAGGGACCTGGGGAGAGACCCAGTACTTC. Translating it yields CASSQGTWGETQYF.

There are a few counts of this clonotype. V and J are TRBV20-1 and TRBJ2-1; TRBD1 agrees at 8 bases. Per the germline V gene, CDR1 is DFQATT and CDR2 is SNEGSKA (reference sequence). V shed 6 bases, J shed 7 bases, and the junction held 17 bases outside the gene matches. The CDR3 totals 16 residues. In DNA, the CDR3 is TGCAGTGCAAAGGAAGTACCCCGGGACAGGCCTAATGAGCAGTTCTTC. As protein: CSAKEVPRDRPNEQFF.

This clonotype has more than one count but fewer than ten. The chain is built from TRBV15 and TRBJ2-3; D may be TRBD2 (6 bases). Germline V gives CDR1 LNHNV, CDR2 YYDKDF (reference sequence). There are 16 residues in the CDR3. V lost 3 bases and J 4 bases, leaving 17 bases between the germline ends. CDR3 amino acids: CATSSAGRAYADTQYF. The CDR3 DNA reads as TGTGCCACCAGCAGTGCGGGACGCGCTTATGCAGATACGCAGTATTTT.

CDR3 residues: CSARSSATNEKLFF. CDR3 sequence (DNA): TGCAGTGCTAGGAGTAGCGCAACTAATGAAAAACTGTTTTTT. The chain employs TRBV20-1 and TRBJ1-4, with D unclear. The germline V gene encodes CDR1 DFQATT and CDR2 SNEGSKA (reference sequence). CDR3 size: 14 residues. Trimming left V 3 bases short and J 0 bases short, with 8 bases between.

This clonotype was found once. J is TRBJ2-1 and V is TRBV19; 14 positions match TRBD2. The J call may be incorrect, as the DNA end agrees better with TRBJ2-7. The CDR3 runs to 16 residues. The germline V gene has CDR1 LNHDA and CDR2 SQIVND (reference sequence). This chain's CDR3 is CASSTGLAGEVSEQYF. CDR3 coding DNA: TGTGCCAGTAGTACGGGACTAGCGGGAGAAGTAAGTGAGCAGTACTTC.

The J gene is TRBJ2-3, the V gene TRBV27, with D maybe TRBD2 (6 bases). Trimming removed 7 bases at V and 1 base at J, with 15 bases between. Germline CDR1 is MNHEY and CDR2 is SMNVEV (reference sequence). The CDR3 spans 15 residues. Here the CDR3 reads CASTYSGSRTDTQYF. The CDR3 DNA follows: TGTGCCAGCACGTACAGCGGGTCGCGCACAGATACGCAGTATTTT.

The J gene is TRBJ2-7, the V gene TRBV6-5; D gene ambiguous. CDR1 MNHEY and CDR2 SVGAGI come from the germline V gene. This CDR3 has 13 residues. The V end was cut by 0 bases, the J end by 3 bases, with 6 bases between. The chain's CDR3 is CASSYSRNYEQYF. The CDR3 DNA reads as TGTGCCAGCAGTTACTCAAGGAACTACGAGCAGTACTTC.

This chain joins TRBV6-6 and TRBJ2-7; TRBD1 is a possible D gene (7 bases). Looked up from germline, CDR1 is MNHNY and CDR2 is SVGAGI (reference sequence). The CDR3 totals 16 residues. V lost 2 bases, J lost 7 bases, and 21 bases lay in between. In DNA form, the CDR3 reads TGTGCCAGCAGTTACCTGTTAGGGCCAGGGGGGTGGGAGCAGTACTTC. Protein product: CASSYLLGPGGWEQYF.

A few counts support this clonotype. As DNA, the CDR3 is TGTGCTAGTGGTTTGTGGGGGGTTGTCGGAGGCTACACCTTC. Translation gives CASGLWGVVGGYTF. The V call is TRBV12-5, the J call TRBJ1-2, with D maybe TRBD1 (5 bases). Germline CDR1 reads LGHNT; CDR2 reads FRNRAP. The CDR3 is 14 amino acids. V gave up 2 bases and J gave up 8 bases, with 15 bases separating them.

This clonotype was seen once. This chain links TRBV7-3 with TRBJ2-7; 7 bases line up with TRBD2. The J call may be incorrect, as the DNA end agrees better with TRBJ2-1. The germline CDR1 and CDR2 sequences are SGHTA and FQGTGA. The CDR3 spans 13 residues. The CDR3, as DNA: TGTGCCAGCAGCTTTACAGCGGGGCCTGAGCAGTTCTTC. It encodes CASSFTAGPEQFF.

This clonotype was detected only once. The chain combines TRBV29-1 with TRBJ2-7, with 11 bases aligning to TRBD2. CDR1 is SQVTM and CDR2 is ANQGSEA in the germline V gene. The trim removed 7 bases at V and 7 bases at J, leaving 33 bases unmatched. CDR3 length: 21 amino acids. The CDR3 protein is CSGTGTSSGRSTQSSYNEQYF. Here the CDR3 DNA reads TGCAGCGGAACTGGGACGTCTAGCGGGAGGTCCACGCAGAGCTCCTACAATGAGCAGTACTTC.

The chain links TRBV13 to TRBJ1-1; weak D call: TRBD1 (5 bases). V was shortened by 5 bases and J by 7 bases, with 11 bases between the two germline ends. This CDR3 is built from 12 residues. Per germline, CDR1 PRHDT and CDR2 FYEKMQ (reference sequence). The CDR3 nucleotides are TGTGCCAGCAGCGTCCAGGGTATTGAAGCTTTCTTT. Protein: CASSVQGIEAFF.

V gene TRBV4-1 combines with J gene TRBJ2-7, with 8 bases aligning to TRBD2. This CDR3 has 18 amino acids. The germline V gene has CDR1 MGHRA and CDR2 YSYEKL. The ends lost 3 bases at V and 0 bases at J; junction bases unmatched: 13. The CDR3 DNA follows: TGCGCCAGCAGCCATCTTGCTGTAGCGGGGACTGGCTCCTACGAGCAGTACTTC. Residues: CASSHLAVAGTGSYEQYF.